The T cell receptor (beta chain) under discussion was sequenced for a study of T cells after yellow fever vaccination. As for the study in general: Low-cell-number fractions were prepared with SMART-Seq v4 Ultra Low Input.

The CDR3 consists of 13 residues. Germline V gene lookup returns CDR1 SGHTA and CDR2 FQGNSA. Deletions cut 6 bases from V and 3 bases from J, with 9 bases between. Study findings and constraints: Contamination by abundant bulk-population clonotypes could be present in FACS-sorted repertoires.

There are a few counts of this clonotype. What it binds is unknown. Using its own MiXCR run on the 5' RACE reads, TCRdb lists one record per CDR3 protein. The top ten hold 1.1% of the sample, which has 200,000 to 300,000 distinct CDR3 sequences, approximately 6.8% seen once. The sample in question was CD4+ T cells sorted from PBMCs, obtained on the day of the yellow fever booster vaccination. The clonotype was recovered from a man aged 30 to 45 who received the YFV17D yellow fever vaccine. This chain joins TRBV7-2 and TRBJ1-5; D remains ambiguous. This chain's CDR3 is CASRTQINQPQHF. In nucleotides, the CDR3 is TGTGCCAGCAGAACACAGATCAATCAGCCCCAGCATTTT.